This T cell receptor beta chain was identified during a study of T cell responses to AZD1222 COVID-19 vaccine (dated by TCRdb to 2020 to 2023). Looking at the study overall: TCR sequencing covered 230 to 250 trial participants: 200 to 220 given two doses of AZD1222 and about 26 given two doses of MenACWY control vaccine. Enrollment into the trials was organized by age into subgroups of 18-55, 56-69 and 70-plus years, and those subgroups contained roughly 140, 27 and 60 TCR-sequenced participants, respectively.

The CDR3 regions of human TCRbeta chains were analyzed by immunosequencing. The authors' pipeline ran thus. Repertoire TCRs were matched against a reference library of SARS-CoV-2-specific TCRs generated with the MIRA antigen-specificity platform. Breadth was defined as the fraction of unique TCRs that were SARS-CoV-2-associated. Depth was defined as the fraction of total T cells that were SARS-CoV-2-associated. Using the MIRA data, every spike-specific TCR was mapped to the spike region that the TCR reacted to and assigned to either a CD4 or a CD8 class. Log10-transformed breadth and depth values were compared by one-way ANOVA with Sidak's multiple comparisons tests. The clones in this table, taken by TCRdb from immuneACCESS, are in-frame only. Not every clone is retained; where verified, under half of the shortfall comes from an unresolved V gene, and the cause of the rest is unknown. The V and J calls and clone size come from that table; D and trimming were worked out from the DNA. Across this sample there are about 84,000 clones, with 70% to 90% seen only once. The ten largest clones take up about 6% of the sample.

The research as a whole found: Spike-specific TCR breadth and depth rose significantly after two AZD1222 doses compared with day 0 and with MenACWY recipients. The 56-69-year group was small, and its depth increase did not reach significance, likely because of low power. Reportedly, almost half of the unique spike-specific TCRs recognized epitopes lying outside the regions that are mutated in the B.1.351 and B.1.1.7 variants. No day 14 peak-response samples were available, so repertoires were characterized only after the peak T cell response. Most participants were white British and females outnumbered males, and the authors suggested that clonal diversity may have been underestimated. The vaccine-associated CD4 TCRs covered the entire spike protein, and the dominant responses fell in regions 160-218 and 743-854. Conclusions about previously exposed vaccinees were limited because only a handful of AZD1222 recipients were SARS-CoV-2 seropositive at baseline.

Of note for this clone: Its antigen target is currently unknown. Within one base of it there is no much larger clone, and no base qualities were kept.

The time point label here, explained by the study, means: about 28 days (+/-7) after the second vaccine dose. AZD1222 recipients with second doses at about 4 weeks or about 12 weeks were pooled, because spike-specific TCR depth and breadth did not differ between schedules. Vaccinee samples were obtained from the UK trials COV001 and COV002, which included a single-blind randomized controlled phase 2/3 trial of AZD1222 (ChAdOx1 nCoV-19) in healthy adults. For TCRbeta chain sequencing, PBMC samples from trial participants were taken at day 0 and at day 28 after the second dose. Via the germline V gene, CDR1 is SGDLS and CDR2 YYNGEE. A distance of 10 bases separates the germline ends of V and J, which lose 5 bases and 2 bases respectively. Spanning cysteine to phenylalanine, the CDR3 consists of 13 amino acids. The sequence is cut down to CDR3 DNA, 39 bases in frame from base 1.

The source of this sequence is an adult who received the AZD1222 COVID-19 vaccine. In this chain, TRBV9 is recombined with TRBJ1-2; the D gene is perhaps TRBD1, on 5 matching bases. The source material was peripheral blood, sampled 28 days after the second AZD1222 dose. The CDR3 has the sequence CASSITGNYGYTF. The base sequence is TGTGCCAGCAGTATTACAGGAAACTATGGCTACACCTTC.